The 30 T cell receptor beta chains below come from one sample, sequenced in a study of T cells in Graves' hyperthyroidism and ophthalmopathy. Amplification of TCR beta CDR3 regions used RNA as the template. With the HTBI primer set, the TCR CDR3 went through a first round of RT-PCR. From the multiplex PCR reads, TCRdb called clonotypes with MiXCR, one entry per CDR3 protein. The sample holds 200,000 to 250,000 distinct CDR3 sequences, around 25% seen once. Sequencing was carried out using blood. The receptors originated from a woman aged 40-49 years with Graves' ophthalmopathy.

This clonotype occurred a few times. This chain joins TRBV6-1 and TRBJ1-2; D call uncertain. CDR3 length: 12 residues. Per the germline V gene, CDR1 is MNHNS and CDR2 is SASEGT. V lost 1 base, J lost 8 bases, and 8 bases lay in between. The CDR3 nucleotides read TGTGCCAGCAGTGAAGGGTCGTGGGGCTACACCTTC. It translates to CASSEGSWGYTF.

This clonotype was seen repeatedly, ten times or more. The chain carries TRBV20-1 and TRBJ2-2, with 12 bases identical to TRBD2. The germline gives CDR1 DFQATT, CDR2 SNEGSKA (reference sequence). This CDR3 region has 15 residues. The trim removed 5 bases at V and 3 bases at J, leaving 4 bases unmatched. CDR3 DNA: TGCAGTGCTTCACTAGCGGGAGGTTACACCGGGGAGCTGTTTTTT. It translates to CSASLAGGYTGELFF.

This clonotype was observed many times. The chain couples TRBV7-2 to TRBJ2-3, with D unclear. Germline-derived CDR1 and CDR2 are SGHTA and FQGNSA. V was cut by 3 bases and J by 4 bases, with 11 bases left in between. The CDR3 sequence is 14 residues long. This CDR3 is CASSFLGWSDTQYF. As DNA, the CDR3 is TGTGCCAGCAGCTTTCTAGGTTGGTCAGATACGCAGTATTTT.

This clonotype has more than one count but fewer than ten. The chain couples TRBV19 to TRBJ1-1; D call uncertain. V lost 5 bases, J lost 1 base, and 20 bases lay in between. CDR1 is LNHDA and CDR2 is SQIVND in the germline V gene (reference sequence). This CDR3 region has 17 residues. The CDR3 sequence: CASSSGPFDVPNTEAFF. The CDR3 coding sequence is TGTGCCAGTAGTTCCGGACCGTTCGACGTCCCGAACACTGAAGCTTTCTTT.

This clonotype was found a few times. The chain is built from TRBV24-1 and TRBJ2-2; D might be TRBD1 (6 bases). This CDR3 has 14 amino acids. Trimming removed 4 bases at V and 3 bases at J, with 8 bases between. CDR1 is KGHDR and CDR2 is SFDVKD in the germline V gene. In DNA form, the CDR3 reads TGTGCCACCAGTGAACAGGGTTACACCGGGGAGCTGTTTTTT. Its protein is CATSEQGYTGELFF.

This clonotype occurred many times. The chain carries TRBV28 and TRBJ2-7, with 7 bases matching TRBD2. The CDR3 sequence is 16 residues long. After removal of 6 bases from V and 7 bases from J, the junction contained 18 bases not matched to a gene. Germline CDR1 is MDHEN and CDR2 is SYDVKM. CDR3 sequence: CASRLGAGTTTGEQYF. DNA of the CDR3: TGTGCCAGCAGGTTAGGAGCGGGGACCACTACTGGGGAGCAGTACTTC.

This clonotype was seen many times. A much larger clonotype is one base distant, so this may be a read error. The chain joins TRBV2 to TRBJ1-1; no clear D gene. Per the germline V gene, CDR1 is SNHLY and CDR2 is FYNNEI. This CDR3 contains 14 residues. Here the CDR3 DNA reads TGTGCCGGCAGTGGGCAGAGCATGAACACTGAAGCTTTCTTT. Translation: CAGSGQSMNTEAFF.

Many counts were recorded for this clonotype. The genes are TRBV27 and TRBJ1-5, with TRBD1 matching 8 bases. Germline lookup yields CDR1 MNHEY and CDR2 SMNVEV (reference sequence). The junction had 5 bases not matched to a gene; V was cut back by 5 bases and J by 5 bases. There are 14 residues in the CDR3. The CDR3, as DNA: TGTGCCAGCAGTCCCGACAGGGGTTATCAGCCCCAGCATTTT. This codes for CASSPDRGYQPQHF.

This clonotype was observed at least ten times. V is TRBV28 and J is TRBJ2-7; TRBD2 matches at 10 bases. Losses at the gene ends were 1 base for V and 6 bases for J; bases not matched to a gene: 6. The CDR3 has 15 amino acids. The germline CDR1 and CDR2 sequences are MDHEN and SYDVKM. CDR3 DNA: TGTGCCAGCAGTTTATTAGCGGGAGGAGCAGCCGAGCAGTACTTC. Its translation: CASSLLAGGAAEQYF.

The CDR3 region is CASSLGRLAFF. In DNA form, the CDR3 reads TGTGCCAGCAGTTTAGGGCGTCTAGCTTTCTTT. The rearrangement links TRBV28 to TRBJ1-1; D unresolved. V lost 2 bases and J lost 10, with 8 bases in between. Germline CDR1 and CDR2: MDHEN and SYDVKM. The CDR3 covers 11 residues.

This sequence joins TRBV30 and TRBJ2-7; D unresolved. Per the germline V gene, CDR1 is GTSNPN and CDR2 is SVGIG (reference sequence). The CDR3 contains 13 residues. V was clipped by 3 bases and J by 2 bases, with 11 bases between them. CDR3 protein: CAWSSWQAYEQYF. In DNA, the CDR3 is TGTGCCTGGAGCTCTTGGCAGGCCTACGAGCAGTACTTC. Filled out from reference TRBV30 and TRBJ2-7, the complete variable domain reads SQTIHQWPATLVQPVGSPLSLECTVEGTSNPNLYWYRQAAGRGLQLLFYSVGIGQISSEVPQNLSASRPQDRQFILSSKKLLLSDSGFYLCAWSSWQAYEQYFGPGTRLTVT.

Ten or more counts support this clonotype. The rearrangement uses TRBV7-2 and TRBJ2-7; 12 bases align to TRBD2. Per the germline V gene, CDR1 is SGHTA and CDR2 is FQGNSA. The CDR3 covers 15 residues. With V trimmed by 1 base and J by 6 bases, 4 bases remained unmatched. CDR3 protein: CASSLGPGLAGEQYF. The CDR3 bases are TGTGCCAGCAGCTTAGGCCCGGGACTAGCGGGCGAGCAGTACTTC.

This clonotype has ten or more counts. A read error is possible here, since a much larger clone lies one base away. The rearrangement links TRBV29-1 to TRBJ1-2, with TRBD1 identical over 7 bases. This CDR3 spans 15 amino acids. Per the germline V gene, CDR1 is SQVTM and CDR2 is ANQGSEA. Losses at the gene ends were 2 bases for V and 1 base for J; bases not matched to a gene: 7. CDR3 sequence: CSVEPTGTDNYGYTF. CDR3 in DNA: TGCAGCGTTGAACCGACAGGGACCGATAACTATGGCTACACCTTC.

This clonotype was seen repeatedly, ten times or more. The chain recombines TRBV15 with TRBJ2-7; TRBD2 is a possible D gene (6 bases). The germline V and J ends were trimmed by 3 bases and 6 bases, with 15 bases remaining between them. CDR3 length: 14 amino acids. Germline assignment: CDR1 LNHNV and CDR2 YYDKDF (reference sequence). CDR3 sequence reads: CATSSGTHLGEQYF. The CDR3 DNA sequence: TGTGCCACCAGCAGCGGGACTCATCTGGGCGAGCAGTACTTC.

In this sample, this clonotype turned up many times. The chain is built from TRBV4-1 and TRBJ1-3; D ambiguous. The V gene lost 2 bases and the J gene lost 0 bases, with 11 bases spanning the gap. This CDR3 is 16 amino acids long. In germline, CDR1 is MGHRA, CDR2 YSYEKL. The CDR3 loop reads CASSQSGPVSGNTIYF. The DNA of the CDR3 is TGCGCCAGCAGCCAATCGGGTCCGGTCTCTGGAAACACCATATATTTT.

This clonotype came up many times. The chain carries TRBV29-1 and TRBJ2-7; D is unresolved. The length of the CDR3 is 13 residues. In germline, CDR1 is SQVTM, CDR2 ANQGSEA. V gave up 5 bases and J gave up 0 bases, with 11 bases separating them. CDR3 in amino acids: CSVSPHNSYEQYF. The CDR3 DNA reads as TGCAGCGTTTCCCCCCACAACTCCTACGAGCAGTACTTC.

This clonotype has at least ten counts. The genes are TRBV24-1 and TRBJ2-2; a weak D match, TRBD1 (5 bases). The V end was cut by 7 bases, the J end by 0 bases, with 14 bases between. The length of the CDR3 is 16 residues. Germline values: CDR1 KGHDR, CDR2 SFDVKD. CDR3 in amino acids: CATSARQTANTGELFF. In DNA form, the CDR3 reads TGTGCCACCAGCGCTAGACAGACCGCGAACACCGGGGAGCTGTTTTTT.

V is TRBV12-3 or TRBV12-4 and J is TRBJ2-6, with D tentatively TRBD1 (5 bases). This CDR3 has 14 amino acids. Trimming shortened V by 5 bases and J by 2 bases, and 7 bases separated the two germline ends. In DNA form, the CDR3 reads TGTGCCAGCAGTGTCAGGGCTGGGGCCAACGTCCTGACTTTC. The encoded protein is CASSVRAGANVLTF.

At least ten counts were recorded for this clonotype. The chain joins TRBV7-2 to TRBJ2-7, with TRBD2 as a possible D gene (6 bases). Germline-derived CDR1 and CDR2 are SGHTA and FQGNSA. The CDR3 is 14 residues long. With 5 bases removed from V and 2 bases from J, the gap between germline ends came to 13 bases. The CDR3 region is CASSSSGDTYEQYF. CDR3 in DNA: TGTGCCAGCAGCAGTAGCGGCGACACCTACGAGCAGTACTTC.

The V and J genes are TRBV6-2 or TRBV6-3 and TRBJ2-5, with a tentative D call TRBD2 (7 bases). V lost 5 bases, J lost 7 bases, and 17 bases lay in between. The CDR3 contains 14 residues. Germline-derived CDR1 and CDR2 are MNHEY and SVGEGT. The CDR3 region is CASSPRGAPVTQYF. The CDR3 DNA is TGTGCCAGCAGTCCCCGGGGGGCCCCGGTGACCCAGTACTTC.

This clonotype was recorded at least ten times. This could be a read error, since a much larger clone is one nucleotide away. The V call is TRBV27, the J call TRBJ1-2, with TRBD1 matching 7 bases. This CDR3 is 16 amino acids long. Losses at the gene ends were 6 bases for V and 1 base for J; bases not matched to a gene: 11. Germline values: CDR1 MNHEY, CDR2 SMNVEV (reference sequence). CDR3 sequence reads: CASRTSGTDVNYGYTF. Here the CDR3 DNA reads TGTGCCAGCAGAACGTCCGGGACAGACGTTAACTATGGCTACACCTTC.

This clonotype was recorded at least ten times. The chain links TRBV29-1 to TRBJ2-7; 7 bases agree with TRBD2. Germline CDR1 reads SQVTM; CDR2 reads ANQGSEA. The CDR3 is 11 residues long. CDR3 coding DNA: TGCGCGGGAGACTTCGGCTACGAGCAGTACTTC. Translation gives CAGDFGYEQYF.

For this clonotype: With a much larger clone just one base away, this may be a read error. The J gene is TRBJ2-2, the V gene TRBV6-2 or TRBV6-3, with 15 bases identical to TRBD2. This CDR3 is 18 amino acids long. Germline V lookup: CDR1 MNHEY, CDR2 SVGEGT. Trimming cost V 11 bases and J 3 bases; bases outside gene matches: 13. The CDR3 DNA reads as TGTGCCTGCGCCCCCGGACTAGCGGGAGGGCCATACACCGGGGAGCTGTTTTTT. Its translation is CACAPGLAGGPYTGELFF.

This clonotype showed up many times. The chain joins TRBV6-2 or TRBV6-3 to TRBJ1-1; no reliable D call. Germline CDR1 and CDR2: MNHEY and SVGEGT. The CDR3 runs 15 residues. Trimming shortened V by 8 bases and J by 0 bases, and 16 bases separated the two germline ends. The CDR3 protein is CASATSRGMNTEAFF. In nucleotides, the CDR3 is TGTGCCAGCGCCACTAGTCGGGGAATGAACACTGAAGCTTTCTTT.

This clonotype was observed at least ten times. The chain uses TRBV30 and TRBJ2-7; a weak D match, TRBD2 (6 bases). V gave up 3 bases and J gave up 0 bases, with 9 bases separating them. The CDR3 has 13 residues. Germline CDR1 GTSNPN, CDR2 SVGIG (reference sequence). The CDR3: CAWRDGSSYEQYF. CDR3 nucleotide sequence: TGTGCCTGGAGAGACGGGAGCTCCTACGAGCAGTACTTC. Complete variable domain (other parts from reference TRBV30 and TRBJ2-7): SQTIHQWPATLVQPVGSPLSLECTVEGTSNPNLYWYRQAAGRGLQLLFYSVGIGQISSEVPQNLSASRPQDRQFILSSKKLLLSDSGFYLCAWRDGSSYEQYFGPGTRLTVT.

The rearrangement links TRBV30 to TRBJ1-5, with D possibly TRBD1 on 6 matching bases. The germline V and J ends were trimmed by 3 bases and 3 bases, with 9 bases remaining between them. Per the germline V gene, CDR1 is GTSNPN and CDR2 is SVGIG (reference sequence). This CDR3 comprises 13 residues. DNA of the CDR3: TGTGCCTGGAGACAGGGAAACAATCAGCCCCAGCATTTT. Protein: CAWRQGNNQPQHF.

This clonotype was recorded many times. The chain uses TRBV4-1 and TRBJ2-5; the D gene is possibly TRBD2 (6 bases). The germline CDR1 and CDR2 sequences are MGHRA and YSYEKL. The V and J ends lost 1 base and 1 base respectively, with 10 bases between them. The CDR3 sequence is 15 residues long. CDR3 sequence reads: CASSQAGTLQETQYF. The DNA of the CDR3 is TGCGCCAGCAGCCAAGCCGGGACTCTCCAAGAGACCCAGTACTTC.

This chain joins TRBV27 and TRBJ2-7; a possible D gene is TRBD2 (5 bases). Germline V CDR1 and CDR2: MNHEY, SMNVEV (reference sequence). V shed 5 bases and J shed 3 bases, with 11 bases lying between them. The CDR3 consists of 13 residues. The CDR3 loop is CASSIFRGYEQYF. CDR3 sequence (DNA): TGTGCCAGCAGTATATTTCGGGGCTACGAGCAGTACTTC.

This clonotype was seen ten or more times. V usage is TRBV12-3 or TRBV12-4 and J usage is TRBJ1-1; D not resolved. Between the trimmed V and J ends, which lost 7 bases and 5 bases, there was a span of 17 bases. This CDR3 comprises 14 residues. The CDR3 spells CASTSGSTRTEAFF. The CDR3 nucleotides read TGTGCCAGCACGTCCGGGTCCACCCGAACTGAAGCTTTCTTT.

In this sample, this clonotype turned up a few times. The rearrangement joins TRBV28 to TRBJ2-5, with TRBD2 identical over 12 bases. The ends lost 8 bases at V and 3 bases at J; junction bases unmatched: 7. Germline assignment: CDR1 MDHEN and CDR2 SYDVKM. CDR3 size: 15 residues. The CDR3 spells CASLAGGPLEETQYF. In DNA, the CDR3 is TGTGCCAGCCTAGCGGGAGGGCCCTTAGAAGAGACCCAGTACTTC.